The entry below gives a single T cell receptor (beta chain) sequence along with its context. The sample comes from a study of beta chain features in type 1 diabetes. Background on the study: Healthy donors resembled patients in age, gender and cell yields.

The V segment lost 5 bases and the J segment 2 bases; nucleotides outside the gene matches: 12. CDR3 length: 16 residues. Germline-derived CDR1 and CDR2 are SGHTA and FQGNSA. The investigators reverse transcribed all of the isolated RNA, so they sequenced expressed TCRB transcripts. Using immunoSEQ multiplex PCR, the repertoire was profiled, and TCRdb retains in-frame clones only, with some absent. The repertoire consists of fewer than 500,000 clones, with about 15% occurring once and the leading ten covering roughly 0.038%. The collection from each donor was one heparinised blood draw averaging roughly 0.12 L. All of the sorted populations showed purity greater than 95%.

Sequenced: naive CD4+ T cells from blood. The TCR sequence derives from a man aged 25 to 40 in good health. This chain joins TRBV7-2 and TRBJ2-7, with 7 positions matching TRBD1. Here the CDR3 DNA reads TGTGCCAGCAGCCTGTTGACAGGGAGTCCCGCCTACGAGCAGTACTTC. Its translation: CASSLLTGSPAYEQYF.